These 7 T cell receptor beta chains share one sample of origin, sequenced in a study of cytomegalovirus exposure and HLA in healthy donors. The PCR used 60 Vbeta and 13 Jbeta primers. This table comes from immunoSEQ multiplex PCR, and its TCRdb copy is limited to in-frame clones, with some not included. The sample has about 140,000 clones, about 80% seen once. The sequenced sample consisted of PBMCs. The receptors derive from a man between 25 and 39 years old in good health and CMV-seropositive.

This clone appeared once. The V gene is TRBV6-5, the J gene TRBJ2-5; TRBD1 matches at 10 bases. This CDR3 contains 15 residues. Germline CDR1 is MNHEY and CDR2 is SVGAGI. Trimming cost V 4 bases and J 0 bases; bases outside gene matches: 2. CDR3 DNA: TGTGCCAGCAGTTTGGGACAGGGGTACCAAGAGACCCAGTACTTC. Protein product: CASSLGQGYQETQYF.

V is TRBV19 and J is TRBJ2-5, with D possibly being TRBD2 (5 bases). Per germline, CDR1 LNHDA and CDR2 SQIVND (reference sequence). Trimming removed 6 bases from V and 4 bases from J, with 12 bases in between. The CDR3 extends over 13 amino acids. CDR3 in amino acids: CASSSNRGETQYF. CDR3 in DNA: TGTGCCAGTAGCTCAAATCGGGGAGAGACCCAGTACTTC.

This clone was observed a handful of times. Other DNA sequences in the sample encode the same CDR3. This sequence joins TRBV7-2 and TRBJ1-5; 7 positions agree with TRBD1. The germline V gene encodes CDR1 SGHTA and CDR2 FQGNSA. V lost 1 base, J lost 4 bases, and 1 base stayed unmatched. This CDR3 is built from 14 residues. DNA of the CDR3: TGTGCCAGCAGCTTAGACAGGGGAAATCAGCCCCAGCATTTT. Its protein is CASSLDRGNQPQHF.

The chain employs TRBV30 and TRBJ2-2; 14 positions agree with TRBD2. Germline values: CDR1 GTSNPN, CDR2 SVGIG (reference sequence). J lost 6 bases, V lost 4 bases, and 4 bases had no gene match. The CDR3 length is 15 residues. The CDR3 DNA follows: TGTGCCTGGAATCCGGGACTAGCGGGGGCCGGGGAGCTGTTTTTT. Translating it yields CAWNPGLAGAGELFF.

V gene TRBV9 combines with J gene TRBJ2-7; 8 nucleotides line up with TRBD1. J lost 5 bases, V lost 4 bases, and 11 bases had no gene match. Germline V lookup: CDR1 SGDLS, CDR2 YYNGEE. This CDR3 is built from 15 residues. The CDR3 here is CASSPLGGTGDEQYF. The CDR3 DNA is TGTGCCAGCAGCCCCCTAGGGGGGACAGGAGACGAGCAGTACTTC.

The V call is TRBV6-4, the J call TRBJ1-6; D remains ambiguous. V lost 7 bases to trimming and J lost 4 bases, with 11 bases between them. Germline values: CDR1 MRHNA, CDR2 SNTAGT. The CDR3 loop spans 14 amino acids. As DNA, the CDR3 is TGTGCCAGCACCGAGGGAATATATAATTCACCCCTCCACTTT. Protein: CASTEGIYNSPLHF.

A word on this clone: The same CDR3 is also encoded by other DNA sequences in this sample. The chain employs TRBV2 and TRBJ2-7, with D possibly TRBD2 on 5 matching bases. This CDR3 has 15 residues. Per the germline V gene, CDR1 is SNHLY and CDR2 is FYNNEI. V was shortened by 2 bases and J by 4 bases, with 15 bases between the two germline ends. The chain's CDR3 is CASSEFSGSRYEQYF. CDR3 nucleotides: TGTGCCAGCAGTGAATTCAGCGGAAGTAGGTACGAGCAGTACTTC.